A selection of T cell receptor beta chains follows, all from one sample in a study of blood T cell repertoires in COVID-19. Sequencing was performed with immunoSEQ multiplex PCR; in TCRdb, only in-frame clones are kept and a portion is missing. The sample shows around 140,000 clones, 75% to 90% of them seen only once. The sequenced sample consisted of PBMCs or T cells enriched from blood (not recorded which). Receptors were obtained from a man between 60 and 75 years old who had recovered from COVID-19. Each CDR3 is given with its conserved first and last residue. D genes are given only for firm matches. Only some rows state a clone size, as once, few, many or a class for expanded clones.

D: -; J: TRBJ2-4; V: TRBV2; size: -; DNA: TGTGCCAGCAGTGAAGTGGGGGGTGTAAACATTCAGTACTTC; CDR3: CASSEVGGVNIQYF
D: -; J: TRBJ1-5; V: TRBV30; size: -; DNA: TGTGCCTGGACGGGGGGGAGCAATCAGCCCCAGCATTTT; CDR3: CAWTGGSNQPQHF
D: -; J: TRBJ2-3; V: TRBV10-3; size: -; DNA: TGTGCCATCAGTCCCGGGACTAGCACAGATACGCAGTATTTT; CDR3: CAISPGTSTDTQYF
D: TRBD1; J: TRBJ2-7; V: TRBV19; size: -; DNA: TGTGCCAGTAGTATAGGACAGGGAGCCTACGAGCAGTACTTC; CDR3: CASSIGQGAYEQYF
D: -; J: TRBJ1-2; V: TRBV3-1/TRBV3-2; size: -; DNA: TGTGCCAGCAGCGCCCCAGTCTCATATGGCTACACCTTC; CDR3: CASSAPVSYGYTF
D: -; J: TRBJ2-7; V: TRBV11-3; size: once; DNA: TGTGCCAGCAGCTTAACTGGGAGCTCCTACGAGCAGTACTTC; CDR3: CASSLTGSSYEQYF
D: TRBD2; J: TRBJ2-1; V: TRBV6-2/TRBV6-3; size: -; DNA: TGTGCCAGCAGTCGCCGCGGGGGGGACTCCTACAATGAGCAGTTCTTC; CDR3: CASSRRGGDSYNEQFF
D: TRBD1; J: TRBJ1-5; V: TRBV6-5; size: -; DNA: TGTGCCAGCAGTTTCAGGACAGGGAGTAGCAATCAGCCCCAGCATTTT; CDR3: CASSFRTGSSNQPQHF
D: -; J: TRBJ1-3; V: TRBV5-5; size: once; DNA: TGTGCCAGCAGACAGGGTTCTTTTGAAAACACCATATATTTT; CDR3: CASRQGSFENTIYF
D: TRBD2; J: TRBJ2-3; V: TRBV18; size: few; DNA: TGTGCCAGCTCACCCGGAGCGGGGGGCCTCACAGATACGCAGTATTTT; CDR3: CASSPGAGGLTDTQYF
D: TRBD2; J: TRBJ2-7; V: TRBV28; size: -; DNA: TGTGCCAGCAGTTCAGTGCGGACTAGCCGGAGCTCCTACGAGCAGTACTTC; CDR3: CASSSVRTSRSSYEQYF
D: TRBD2; J: TRBJ2-2; V: TRBV12-5; size: -; DNA: TGTGCTAGTGGTTTCCAGTTACTAGCGGGAGTGACGGGTTATCGCATCGGGGAGCTGTTTTTT; CDR3: CASGFQLLAGVTGYRIGELFF
D: -; J: TRBJ1-5; V: TRBV24-1; size: -; DNA: TGTGCCACCAGTGACTCAGGCCCGGGATCGAATCAGCCCCAGCATTTT; CDR3: CATSDSGPGSNQPQHF
D: -; J: TRBJ1-6; V: TRBV25-1; size: -; DNA: TGTGCCAGCAGTGACGTCCAGGTGAATTCACCCCTCCACTTT; CDR3: CASSDVQVNSPLHF
D: -; J: TRBJ1-1; V: TRBV6-6; size: -; DNA: TGTGCCAGCAGTTACTCGGAGTATGCTGAAGCTTTCTTT; CDR3: CASSYSEYAEAFF
D: TRBD2; J: TRBJ2-1; V: TRBV11-2; size: -; DNA: TGTGCCAGCAGCGTAGTCCCGACTAGCGGGAGAAATTATGAGCAGTTCTTC; CDR3: CASSVVPTSGRNYEQFF
D: -; J: TRBJ2-7; V: TRBV2; size: few; DNA: TGTGCCAGCACTTCCCCCGGAACAGGGTCCGAGCAGTACTTC; CDR3: CASTSPGTGSEQYF
D: TRBD1; J: TRBJ1-5; V: TRBV25-1; size: once; DNA: TGTGCCAGCAACCAAGGCGGGACAGGGGATCAGCCCCAGCATTTT; CDR3: CASNQGGTGDQPQHF
D: TRBD1; J: TRBJ2-7; V: TRBV28; size: -; DNA: TGTGCCAGCAGTCTACCGGGACAGCTGTACGAGCAGTACTTC; CDR3: CASSLPGQLYEQYF
D: -; J: TRBJ2-4; V: TRBV10-2; size: -; DNA: TGCGCCAGCAGTCCGACCTCCAGGGAACAGTACTTC; CDR3: CASSPTSREQYF